Each of the 20 T cell receptor beta chains below was sequenced from the same sample in a study of CD8+CD57+ T cells in acquired aplastic anemia (dated by TCRdb to 2016 to 2019). The patients picked for sequencing were ones in whom flow cytometry had shown an expansion of CD8+CD57+ cells. Sequenced on an Illumina HiSeq 2000. Genomic DNA was used as template for profiling of TCR beta VDJ combinations and CDR3 sequences. TCRdb ran its own pipeline on the public reads, namely fastp trimming at Q25 and MiXCR clone calling, and kept in-frame beta chains. CDR3 protein duplicates are merged, each entry listing the most common genes and DNA. The sample table holds some 180,000 distinct CDR3 sequences, of which nearly 65% were seen once. The ten largest clones represent about 42% of the sample. Sequenced material: sorted CD4+, CD8+, or CD8+CD57+ T cells (not recorded which) from PBMCs. These TCRs come from a human donor with aplastic anemia.

The chain combines TRBV20-1 with TRBJ2-5; D possibly matches TRBD1 or TRBD2 (5 bases each). The CDR3 covers 11 residues. The germline V gene encodes CDR1 DFQATT and CDR2 SNEGSKA (reference sequence). V lost 5 bases to trimming and J lost 2 bases, with 6 bases between them. Written as DNA, the CDR3 is TGCAGTGCTTGGGGGCAAGAGACCCAGTACTTC. It is translated as CSAWGQETQYF.

The rearrangement joins TRBV10-3 to TRBJ1-5; D is unresolved. The germline V gene has CDR1 ENHRY and CDR2 SYGVKD. Trimming cost V 2 bases and J 7 bases, with 18 bases left between them. The CDR3 spans 16 residues. CDR3 amino acids: CAISERRLMDSQPQHF. The CDR3 nucleotides read TGTGCCATCAGTGAGCGGAGACTTATGGATAGCCAGCCCCAGCATTTT.

The chain links TRBV5-1 to TRBJ1-4; TRBD1 matches 9 bases. V lost 3 bases and J lost 5; bases outside the gene matches: 2. CDR3 length: 14 residues. From germline, CDR1 is SGHRS and CDR2 YFSETQ. DNA for the CDR3: TGCGCCAGCAGCTACGGACAGGGGAATGAAAAACTGTTTTTT. Protein sequence: CASSYGQGNEKLFF. Complete variable domain (other parts from reference TRBV5-1 and TRBJ1-4): KAGVTQTPRYLIKTRGQQVTLSCSPISGHRSVSWYQQTPGQGLQFLFEYFSETQRNKGNFPGRFSGRQFSNSRSEMNVSTLELGDSALYLCASSYGQGNEKLFFGSGTQLSVL.

The chain joins TRBV25-1 to TRBJ1-3; no clear D gene. Per germline, CDR1 MGHDK and CDR2 SYGVNS. This CDR3 region has 18 residues. V was clipped by 5 bases and J by 0 bases, with 20 bases between them. The CDR3 loop is CASSMWAAGIHSGNTIYF. In nucleotides, the CDR3 is TGTGCCAGCAGTATGTGGGCCGCCGGTATCCACTCTGGAAACACCATATATTTT. Filled out from reference TRBV25-1 and TRBJ1-3, the complete variable domain reads EADIYQTPRYLVIGTGKKITLECSQTMGHDKMYWYQQDPGMELHLIHYSYGVNSTEKGDLSSESTVSRIRTEHFPLTLESARPSHTSQYLCASSMWAAGIHSGNTIYFGEGSWLTVV.

CDR3 sequence: CSAWDQRELNQFF. Here the CDR3 DNA reads TGCAGTGCCTGGGACCAGCGGGAATTAAATCAGTTCTTC. V and J are TRBV20-1 and TRBJ2-1, with 7 bases that match TRBD2. This CDR3 is 13 amino acids long. Germline assignment: CDR1 DFQATT and CDR2 SNEGSKA (reference sequence). Trimming cost V 6 bases and J 13 bases; bases outside gene matches: 15.

The chain recombines TRBV15 with TRBJ1-4; D unclear. Trimming left V 0 bases short and J 6 bases short, with 11 bases between. The germline V gene has CDR1 LNHNV and CDR2 YYDKDF (reference sequence). This CDR3 comprises 15 residues. The CDR3 spells CATSRDLGWDEKLFF. The CDR3 bases are TGTGCCACCAGCAGAGATCTAGGGTGGGATGAAAAACTGTTTTTT.

Notes on this clonotype: One end of the junction fails to match germline, which may point to a read error. The CDR3 DNA sequence: TGCGCCAGCAGCGTAGAGTTACTAGCGGCGAACTCCTACGAGCAGTACTTC. It codes for CASSVELLAANSYEQYF. This chain uses TRBV9 with TRBJ2-7; 8 bases align to TRBD2. There are 17 residues in the CDR3. The germline gives CDR1 SGDLS, CDR2 YYNGEE.

The rearrangement uses TRBV12-3 or TRBV12-4 and TRBJ1-1, with D possibly matching TRBD1 (6 bases). With 1 base removed from V and 5 bases from J, the gap between germline ends came to 14 bases. There are 15 residues in the CDR3. The CDR3 sequence: CASSLEPGGRTEAFF. The CDR3 coding sequence is TGTGCCAGCAGTTTAGAACCGGGGGGCCGAACTGAAGCTTTCTTT.

The rearrangement uses TRBV6-4 and TRBJ2-2; no reliable D call. The germline V gene encodes CDR1 MRHNA and CDR2 SNTAGT. The V end lost 0 bases, the J end lost 1 base, and 3 bases lay between the germline ends. The CDR3 is made up of 14 amino acids. The CDR3 nucleotides are TGTGCCAGCAGTGACTCAGGGAACACCGGGGAGCTGTTTTTT. Protein product: CASSDSGNTGELFF.

The chain has TRBV2 and TRBJ2-5; 12 bases match TRBD2. There are 15 residues in the CDR3. Germline-derived CDR1 and CDR2 are SNHLY and FYNNEI. V shed 3 bases, J shed 5 bases, and the junction held 4 bases outside the gene matches. CDR3 DNA sequence: TGTGCCAGCAGTGAGCCCCTAGCGGGGGGGGAGACCCAGTACTTC. This codes for CASSEPLAGGETQYF.

This clonotype was observed at least ten times. V and J are TRBV27 and TRBJ2-7; D gene unclear. Germline loops: CDR1 MNHEY, CDR2 SMNVEV (reference sequence). Trimming took off 2 bases at V and 0 bases at J, with 5 bases between the two ends. This CDR3 spans 13 amino acids. For the CDR3, the DNA is TGTGCCAGCAGTTTAAGGCGCTCCTACGAGCAGTACTTC. Translating it yields CASSLRRSYEQYF.

This clonotype was detected a few times. V is TRBV19 and J is TRBJ1-5, with D hard to call. From germline, CDR1 is LNHDA and CDR2 SQIVND (reference sequence). This CDR3 comprises 13 residues. V gave up 5 bases and J gave up 3 bases, with 8 bases separating them. In DNA form, the CDR3 reads TGTGCCAGTAGTTATGGGGACAATCAGCCCCAGCATTTT. This translates into CASSYGDNQPQHF.

This chain uses TRBV9 with TRBJ1-2; 7 bases map to TRBD1. Trimming cost V 4 bases and J 2 bases; bases outside gene matches: 8. The CDR3 contains 15 residues. Germline CDR1 SGDLS, CDR2 YYNGEE. The CDR3 reads CASSRTGLLNYGYTF. DNA of the CDR3: TGTGCCAGCAGCCGGACAGGCCTGTTGAACTATGGCTACACCTTC. The variable domain in full, completed from reference TRBV9 and TRBJ1-2, reads DSGVTQTPKHLITATGQRVTLRCSPRSGDLSVYWYQQSLDQGLQFLIQYYNGEERAKGNILERFSAQQFPDLHSELNLSSLELGDSALYFCASSRTGLLNYGYTFGSGTRLTVV.

A remark on this clonotype: This could be a read error, since a much larger clone is one nucleotide away. V gene TRBV24-1 combines with J gene TRBJ2-7; D uncertain. Per the germline V gene, CDR1 is KGHDR and CDR2 is SFDVKD. Trimming shortened V by 12 bases and J by 4 bases, and 15 bases separated the two germline ends. The CDR3 covers 12 residues. The CDR3 spells CAGSFLGYEQYF. The DNA of the CDR3 is TGTGCCGGCAGTTTCTTGGGTTACGAGCAGTACTTC.

The chain uses TRBV7-8 and TRBJ2-2; unclear D gene. Germline V gene sequence: CDR1 SGHVS, CDR2 FQNEAQ. Between the trimmed V and J ends, which lost 3 bases and 9 bases, there was a span of 14 bases. This CDR3 spans 14 amino acids. The CDR3 DNA reads TGTGCCAGCAGCTTGAGAATGGACGTGAGGGAGCTGTTTTTT. Protein sequence: CASSLRMDVRELFF.

As regards this clonotype: This CDR3 is missing its conserved last phenylalanine or tryptophan, likely due to a read error. This chain links TRBV9 with TRBJ2-2; D is possibly TRBD1 (6 bases). CDR1 and CDR2 (germline): SGDLS, YYNGEE. The CDR3 length is 15 residues. Trimming pared 3 bases from V and 2 bases from J, leaving 11 bases between. The CDR3 region is CASSADRINTGELFY. CDR3 sequence (DNA): TGTGCCAGCAGCGCAGACAGGATCAACACCGGGGAGCTGTTTTAT.

The chain carries TRBV4-1 and TRBJ2-4; no firm D call. This CDR3 is 17 amino acids long. CDR1 is MGHRA and CDR2 is YSYEKL in the germline V gene. Trimming cost V 5 bases and J 1 base, with 18 bases left between them. CDR3 nucleotide sequence: TGCGCCAGCAGCAGTTTTGTGGGCGAGAGGGCCAAAAACATTCAGTACTTC. The encoded protein is CASSSFVGERAKNIQYF.

This clonotype was seen repeatedly, ten times or more. The rearrangement uses TRBV2 and TRBJ2-3; D remains unclear. V was trimmed by 0 bases and J by 0 bases, leaving 7 bases between them. Germline V gene lookup returns CDR1 SNHLY and CDR2 FYNNEI. This CDR3 region has 15 residues. CDR3 coding DNA: TGTGCCAGCAGTGAAGCGCTTAGGAGCACAGATACGCAGTATTTT. Its protein is CASSEALRSTDTQYF.

This clonotype was detected only once. This rearrangement joins TRBV5-1 to TRBJ1-6; perhaps TRBD1 as D (6 bases). The germline V gene has CDR1 SGHRS and CDR2 YFSETQ. The CDR3 runs 14 residues. The germline V and J ends were trimmed by 0 bases and 10 bases, with 11 bases remaining between them. The CDR3 DNA is TGCGCCAGCAGCTTGGGGCAGGGGATATCACCCCTCCACTTT. This translates into CASSLGQGISPLHF.

The rearrangement uses TRBV5-6 and TRBJ2-7, with 9 bases lining up with TRBD1. The CDR3 totals 18 residues. The germline CDR1 and CDR2 sequences are SGHDT and YYEEEE. V shed 4 bases, J shed 0 bases, and the junction held 14 bases outside the gene matches. This chain's CDR3 is CASSEPGQGEWGSYEQYF. The CDR3 DNA reads as TGTGCCAGCAGCGAACCGGGACAGGGAGAGTGGGGCTCCTACGAGCAGTACTTC.